Listed below are T cell receptor beta chains from one sample, sequenced in a study of blood T cell repertoires in COVID-19. The repertoire was sequenced with immunoSEQ multiplex PCR; TCRdb's copy has only in-frame clones and lacks some. The table lists a few hundred thousand clones, 85% to 90% of them singletons. The sample comprised PBMCs or T cells enriched from blood (not recorded which). These TCRs come from a woman aged 18-30 years with acute COVID-19. CDR3s include the opening cysteine and the closing phenylalanine or tryptophan. D genes are given only for firm matches. Size is omitted from some rows. Given values are once, few, many or a class for expanded clones.

j_call | d_call | clone_size | v_call | cdr3_nt | cdr3_aa
TRBJ2-2 | . | . | TRBV4-2 | TGTGCCAGCAGCCAAGATCGCGGAGTAGTGGTGTCAACCGGGGAGCTGTTTTTT | CASSQDRGVVVSTGELFF
TRBJ1-3 | . | . | TRBV6-1 | TGTGCCAGCAGTGATCAGCAGGGGTTCGGAAACACCATATATTTT | CASSDQQGFGNTIYF
TRBJ2-1 | TRBD1 | . | TRBV6-2/TRBV6-3 | TGTGCCAGCAGTTACCCGACAGGGGGCCAGTTCTTC | CASSYPTGGQFF
TRBJ2-1 | . | . | TRBV30 | TGTGCCTGGAGTGTTGGGCAGTCCTACAATGAGCAGTTCTTC | CAWSVGQSYNEQFF
TRBJ2-5 | . | . | TRBV7-2 | TGTGCCAGCAGCCGACAGGGAGGAGAGACCCAGTACTTC | CASSRQGGETQYF
TRBJ1-5 | . | . | TRBV4-1 | TGCGCCAGCAGCCAAGCTGGGGGCACTCAGCCCCAGCATTTT | CASSQAGGTQPQHF
TRBJ2-1 | . | . | TRBV19 | TGTGCCAGTAGAAAGGGGGTCGGGTACAATGAGCAGTTCTTC | CASRKGVGYNEQFF
TRBJ2-1 | TRBD2 | once | TRBV11-2 | TGTGCCAGCAGCTCTTCCGGACTAGTCAATGAGCAGTTCTTC | CASSSSGLVNEQFF
TRBJ2-2 | . | . | TRBV11-1 | TGTGCCAGCGGCAGGGCCAGGGGAGGGACCGGGGAGCTGTTTTTT | CASGRARGGTGELFF
TRBJ1-2 | . | . | TRBV30 | TGTGCCTGGAATTCAGGGTTTTATGGCTACACCTTC | CAWNSGFYGYTF
TRBJ2-1 | . | . | TRBV6-1 | TGTGCCAGCAGTGACAGGGCCTACAATGAGCAGTTCTTC | CASSDRAYNEQFF
TRBJ2-1 | . | . | TRBV2 | TGTGCCAGCAGTGAAGACGGAGGTCCCTACAATGAGCAGTTCTTC | CASSEDGGPYNEQFF
TRBJ2-1 | . | . | TRBV7-3 | TGTGCCAGCAGTCCGGGAGTAACGTTCAATGAGCAGTTCTTC | CASSPGVTFNEQFF
TRBJ1-4 | . | . | TRBV18 | TGTGCCAGCTCACCAGGCCAGGGGGAAAAACTGTTTTTT | CASSPGQGEKLFF
TRBJ1-5 | . | . | TRBV28 | TGTGCCAGCAGTCGAGGGAGAGGTGGTAGCAATCAGCCCCAGCATTTT | CASSRGRGGSNQPQHF
TRBJ1-1 | . | . | TRBV28 | TGTGCCACCAACCCCCTTGGAAGAGAGGGCACTGAAGCTTTCTTT | CATNPLGREGTEAFF
TRBJ2-7 | TRBD2 | . | TRBV6-2/TRBV6-3 | TGTGCCAGCAGTTACCGGGGGACTAGTCGGAACGAGCAGTACTTC | CASSYRGTSRNEQYF
TRBJ1-1 | . | . | TRBV9 | TGTGCCAGCAGCGTAGCTATGGAGGACACTGAAGCTTTCTTT | CASSVAMEDTEAFF
TRBJ2-5 | . | . | TRBV28 | TGTGCCAGCAGGGGTGGAGACGAGACCCAGTACTTC | CASRGGDETQYF
TRBJ1-3 | . | . | TRBV10-3 | TGTGCCATCAGCAGACAGAGCTCTGGAAACACCATATATTTT | CAISRQSSGNTIYF
TRBJ2-7 | TRBD1 | few | TRBV3-1/TRBV3-2 | TGTGCCAGCAGGGGGACAGAGATTAAGCAGTACTTC | CASRGTEIKQYF
TRBJ2-7 | TRBD2 | . | TRBV5-1 | TGCGCCAGCAGCTTGGCAGCGGGAGGGCCTGTCTACGAGCAGTACTTC | CASSLAAGGPVYEQYF
TRBJ1-2 | TRBD1 | . | TRBV7-9 | TGTGCCAGCAGTTCATCAGCAGGGGGCGCCTGGGGCTACACCTTC | CASSSSAGGAWGYTF
TRBJ1-5 | TRBD1 | . | TRBV27 | TGTGCCAGCAGTACACGGACAGGGGGAAAGGGCTGGCAGCCCCAGCATTTT | CASSTRTGGKGWQPQHF
TRBJ2-5 | . | . | TRBV2 | TGTGCCAGCAAAACGGGGGAAAAAGAGACCCAGTACTTC | CASKTGEKETQYF
TRBJ1-2 | . | . | TRBV30 | TGTGCCTGGAGTGCAGGGCTGTATGGCTACACCTTC | CAWSAGLYGYTF
TRBJ2-7 | TRBD1 | once | TRBV2 | TGTGCCAGCAGTCGTCCTCCGGGACAGCACCTAGCCTACGAGCAGTACTTC | CASSRPPGQHLAYEQYF
TRBJ1-6 | TRBD1 | . | TRBV2 | TGTGCCACTTCAAGACAGGGCTCCTATAATTCACCCCTCCACTTT | CATSRQGSYNSPLHF
TRBJ1-1 | . | many | TRBV19 | TGTGCCAGTAGTATTGGGAGAACCACGAACACTGAAGCTTTCTTT | CASSIGRTTNTEAFF
TRBJ2-5 | . | . | TRBV7-8 | TGTGCCAGCAGCCCCCCGGTCCAAGAGACCCAGTACTTC | CASSPPVQETQYF
TRBJ2-3 | TRBD1 | . | TRBV5-6 | TGTGCCAGCAGCTTGTTGACAGGGGGTGGGTCAGATACGCAGTATTTT | CASSLLTGGGSDTQYF
TRBJ2-7 | . | . | TRBV12-5 | TGTGCTAGTGGTTTGGATCCAGGGCTTGAGCAGTACTTC | CASGLDPGLEQYF
TRBJ2-1 | TRBD2 | . | TRBV30 | TGTGCCTGGAGTGGTTTGGGACTAGCGGGATATAATGAGCAGTTCTTC | CAWSGLGLAGYNEQFF